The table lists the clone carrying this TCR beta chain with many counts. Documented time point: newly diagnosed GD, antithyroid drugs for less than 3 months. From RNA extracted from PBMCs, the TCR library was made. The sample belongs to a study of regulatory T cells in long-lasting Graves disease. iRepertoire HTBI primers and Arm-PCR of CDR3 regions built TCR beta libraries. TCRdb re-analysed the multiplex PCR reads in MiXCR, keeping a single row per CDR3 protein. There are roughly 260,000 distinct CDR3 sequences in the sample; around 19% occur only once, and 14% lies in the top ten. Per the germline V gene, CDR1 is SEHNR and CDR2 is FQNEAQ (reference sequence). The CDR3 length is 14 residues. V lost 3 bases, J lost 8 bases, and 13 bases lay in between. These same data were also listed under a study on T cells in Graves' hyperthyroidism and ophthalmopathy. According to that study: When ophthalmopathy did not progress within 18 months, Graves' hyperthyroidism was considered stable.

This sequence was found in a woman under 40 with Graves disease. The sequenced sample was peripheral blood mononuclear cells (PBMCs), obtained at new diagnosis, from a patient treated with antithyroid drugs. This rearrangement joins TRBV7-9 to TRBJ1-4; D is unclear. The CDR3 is CASSFANKGEKLFF. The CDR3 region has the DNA TGTGCCAGCAGCTTTGCCAACAAAGGAGAAAAACTGTTTTTT.